One sample yielded the 15 T cell receptor beta chains listed below, sequenced in a study of T cell repertoires in aging, cancer and after chemotherapy. A mixed TRB-A/B primer pool amplified rearranged TRB by multiplex touch-down PCR. One entry per CDR3 protein results from TCRdb running MiXCR on the multiplex PCR reads. The sample includes about 6,200 distinct CDR3 sequences, roughly 28% seen only once; the top ten take 3.5% to 5%. TCR beta rearrangements were amplified from peripheral blood genomic DNA. Sequencing was performed on blood. These receptors were obtained from a human donor in good health.

The sample holds a few counts of this clonotype. The CDR3 protein is CASSHDGTGGGNTQYF. CDR3 bases: TGTGCCAGCAGCCACGACGGGACAGGGGGCGGTAATACGCAGTATTTT. The V call is TRBV14, the J call TRBJ2-3; 12 bases agree with TRBD1. Trimming took 3 bases from V and 7 from J; bases not matched to a gene: 8. The CDR3 sequence is 16 residues long. Germline values: CDR1 SGHDN, CDR2 FVKESK.

The chain employs TRBV7-6 and TRBJ2-3; D unresolved. V lost 0 bases to trimming and J lost 4 bases, with 2 bases between them. The CDR3 runs 12 residues. CDR1 SGHVS and CDR2 FNYEAQ come from the germline V gene. CDR3 in amino acids: CASSLAADTQYF. CDR3 sequence (DNA): TGTGCCAGCAGCTTAGCAGCAGATACGCAGTATTTT.

J is TRBJ1-5 and V is TRBV27, with D perhaps matching TRBD1 (6 bases). This CDR3 is 14 amino acids long. Germline values: CDR1 MNHEY, CDR2 SMNVEV (reference sequence). V shed 8 bases and J shed 6 bases, with 17 bases lying between them. CDR3 residues: CASPEGGGSQPQHF. CDR3 nucleotides: TGTGCCAGCCCGGAGGGGGGAGGGAGTCAGCCCCAGCATTTT.

This clonotype rates as medium-sized. The rearrangement joins TRBV6-2 or TRBV6-3 to TRBJ2-1; TRBD1 matches 9 bases. Germline CDR1 is MNHEY and CDR2 is SVGEGT. The CDR3 runs 14 residues. V shed 5 bases, J shed 8 bases, and the junction held 7 bases outside the gene matches. The CDR3 protein is CASSRQGESHEQFF. CDR3 DNA: TGTGCCAGCAGTCGACAGGGGGAGTCGCATGAGCAGTTCTTC.

By its share, this clonotype is medium-sized. The chain joins TRBV20-1 to TRBJ1-4, with a possible D match to TRBD1 (5 bases). This CDR3 has 13 residues. Looked up from germline, CDR1 is DFQATT and CDR2 is SNEGSKA (reference sequence). With 6 bases removed from V and 6 bases from J, the gap between germline ends came to 14 bases. Here the CDR3 DNA reads TGCAGTGCCAAGGACACTAGGGATGAAAAACTGTTTTTT. This encodes CSAKDTRDEKLFF.

Relative to its sample, this clonotype is medium-sized. The J gene is TRBJ1-2, the V gene TRBV20-1, with D maybe TRBD1 (6 bases). This CDR3 is 11 amino acids long. Germline CDR1 and CDR2: DFQATT and SNEGSKA (reference sequence). Trimming stripped 2 bases from V and 8 bases from J, with 9 bases between. The CDR3 region is CSARQGYGYTF. CDR3 bases: TGCAGTGCTAGACAGGGGTACGGCTACACCTTC.

This clonotype qualifies as medium-sized. This rearrangement joins TRBV13 to TRBJ1-2; D may be TRBD1 (6 bases). Germline CDR1 reads PRHDT; CDR2 reads FYEKMQ (reference sequence). The CDR3 sequence is 15 residues long. V lost 5 bases, J lost 5 bases, and 18 bases lay in between. CDR3 coding DNA: TGTGCCAGCAGCCCCATATCCGTGACAGGTTATGGCTACACCTTC. As protein: CASSPISVTGYGYTF.

As DNA, the CDR3 is TGCAGTGCTCAAACAGGGGGCTTCACAGATACGCAGTATTTT. It encodes CSAQTGGFTDTQYF. The chain couples TRBV20-1 to TRBJ2-3; 9 bases line up with TRBD1. Germline lookup yields CDR1 DFQATT and CDR2 SNEGSKA (reference sequence). The CDR3 has 14 residues. J lost 2 bases, V lost 5 bases, and 5 bases had no gene match.

In this sample, this clonotype turned up a few times. V usage is TRBV12-3 or TRBV12-4 and J usage is TRBJ1-6; 8 nucleotides agree with TRBD1. This CDR3 spans 13 amino acids. The ends lost 7 bases at V and 11 bases at J; junction bases unmatched: 7. CDR3 bases: TGTGCCAGCAAGCGACAGGGGAGGCCACCCCTCCACTTT. Translated: CASKRQGRPPLHF.

This clonotype was seen a handful of times. The J gene is TRBJ1-1, the V gene TRBV5-1; unclear D gene. Germline V gives CDR1 SGHRS, CDR2 YFSETQ. Trimming removed 4 bases at V and 4 bases at J, with 17 bases between. This CDR3 is built from 15 residues. The DNA of the CDR3 is TGCGCCAGCAGCCTGGAGACTGGGCGCAGCACTGAAGCTTTCTTT. Amino acid sequence: CASSLETGRSTEAFF.

This clonotype is medium-sized (0.01 to 0.1%). The chain carries TRBV6-6 and TRBJ1-6; TRBD1 is a possible D gene (5 bases). Germline loops: CDR1 MNHNY, CDR2 SVGAGI (reference sequence). V lost 7 bases and J 0 bases, leaving 22 bases between the germline ends. This CDR3 spans 19 amino acids. The CDR3: CASTGRLGRESSYNSPLHF. The CDR3, as DNA: TGTGCCAGCACCGGGCGCCTGGGACGGGAGAGCTCCTATAATTCACCCCTCCACTTT.

This clonotype is deemed medium-sized (0.01 to 0.1%). The gene calls are TRBV30 and TRBJ2-7; D uncertain. CDR1 is GTSNPN and CDR2 is SVGIG in the germline V gene (reference sequence). This CDR3 has 12 residues. Deletions cut 0 bases from V and 1 base from J, with 4 bases between. For the CDR3, the DNA is TGTGCCTGGAGTGTGGGGTCCTACGAGCAGTACTTC. Translation gives CAWSVGSYEQYF.

As to this clonotype: A read error is possible here, since a much larger clone lies one base away. The CDR3 DNA reads as TGTGCCAGCAGCTCAGAAGGCTACGGGACAGACAGCTCCTACAATGAGCAGTTCTTC. The encoded protein is CASSSEGYGTDSSYNEQFF. V and J are TRBV11-3 and TRBJ2-1, with 7 bases identical to TRBD1. This CDR3 has 19 amino acids. V was clipped by 4 bases and J by 0 bases; unmatched bases: 15. Germline lookup yields CDR1 SGHNT and CDR2 YENEEA. The variable domain in full, completed from reference TRBV11-3 and TRBJ2-1, reads EAGVVQSPRYKIIEKKQPVAFWCNPISGHNTLYWYLQNLGQGPELLIRYENEEAVDDSQLPKDRFSAERLKGVDSTLKIQPAELGDSAVYLCASSSEGYGTDSSYNEQFFGPGTRLTVL.

The chain couples TRBV24-1 to TRBJ2-5; no reliable D call. Between the trimmed V and J ends, which lost 5 bases and 2 bases, there was a span of 8 bases. The CDR3 loop spans 13 amino acids. Germline CDR1 and CDR2: KGHDR and SFDVKD. CDR3 bases: TGTGCCACCAGTGTGGGCCGGCAAGAGACCCAGTACTTC. Its protein product is CATSVGRQETQYF.

The CDR3: CASSLEQGNTEAFF. DNA for the CDR3: TGTGCCAGCAGCTTAGAACAGGGAAACACTGAAGCTTTCTTT. The chain combines TRBV7-2 with TRBJ1-1; D perhaps matches TRBD1 (6 bases). The CDR3 length is 14 residues. CDR1 is SGHTA and CDR2 is FQGNSA in the germline V gene. V was shortened by 1 base and J by 2 bases, with 8 bases between the two germline ends.